Included here is one TCR beta chain sequence, with context. Its specificity is not known. The assay that was used to sequence DNA from cultured CD4+ T cells was the Oncomine TCR Beta short-read assay. Genomic DNA from cultured CD4+ T cells was extracted. TCRdb analysed the PCR reads with MiXCR anew, one entry per CDR3 protein. The sample carries about 12,000 distinct CDR3 sequences, around 50% recorded once. Stated treatment: approximately nine-day PBMC culture with coronavirus spike peptide pools or control peptides (ViraFEST assay). The source of the sample is a study of vaccination and CD4 T cells after COVID-19. Study-level information: Post-vaccine sample collection happened at a median of 72 days after dose two, ranging 14 to 241.

This CDR3 is 13 amino acids long. Germline assignment: CDR1 DFQATT and CDR2 SNEGSKA (reference sequence). Specimen: CD4+ T cells from blood, cultured in vitro. The gene calls are TRBV20-1 and TRBJ1-1; D gene unclear. This clonotype originated in a human donor who had recovered from COVID-19. CDR3 protein: CTPGDTEGTEAFF. CDR3 bases: TGCACCCCTGGAGACACAGAGGGCACTGAAGCTTTCTTT.